Listed here are 30 T cell receptor beta chains from one sample, sequenced in a study of T cell responses to AZD1222 COVID-19 vaccine. The data were produced by immunoSEQ multiplex PCR, yet TCRdb's version contains in-frame clones alone and is incomplete. The table includes under 120,000 clones, around 94% detected once. The sequencing here drew on peripheral blood, taken on day 0 of AZD1222 vaccination. The receptors originated from an adult in good health.

To note about this clone: The sample has other DNA sequences that encode this CDR3 too. The gene calls are TRBV12-3 or TRBV12-4 and TRBJ1-2, with a weak D call TRBD1 (5 bases). V was shortened by 5 bases and J by 1 base, with 8 bases between the two germline ends. The CDR3 runs to 13 residues. The CDR3 DNA follows: TGTGCCAGCAGTCCAGACAGTAACTATGGCTACACCTTC. The encoded protein is CASSPDSNYGYTF.

This sequence joins TRBV9 and TRBJ2-3; 8 nucleotides agree with TRBD2. The CDR3 is made up of 16 amino acids. The V gene's germline CDR1 is SGDLS and CDR2 YYNGEE. V was clipped by 4 bases and J by 3 bases; unmatched bases: 10. The CDR3 loop is CASSPRGSGVTDTQYF. DNA of the CDR3: TGTGCCAGCAGCCCGAGGGGTAGCGGGGTGACAGATACGCAGTATTTT.

This clone was detected only once. This chain connects TRBV6-6 to TRBJ1-4; unclear D gene. CDR3 length equals 13 residues. CDR1 is MNHNY, CDR2 SVGAGI, per germline (reference sequence). Between the trimmed V and J ends, which lost 9 bases and 8 bases, there was a span of 16 bases. The CDR3 spells CASSTVGGEKLFF. CDR3 nucleotides: TGTGCCAGTTCAACGGTTGGCGGGGAAAAACTGTTTTTT.

DNA for the CDR3: TGTGCCAGCAGTGAAGGGATTGGGAGCTCCTACAATGAGCAGTTCTTC. This gives the protein CASSEGIGSSYNEQFF. This chain links TRBV2 with TRBJ2-1; D may be TRBD2 (5 bases). The length of the CDR3 is 16 residues. V dropped 1 base and J dropped 0 bases, with 10 bases sitting between them. The germline V gene encodes CDR1 SNHLY and CDR2 FYNNEI.

The chain carries TRBV6-5 and TRBJ2-1, with 12 nucleotides matching TRBD1. The CDR3 runs to 16 residues. Germline CDR1 MNHEY, CDR2 SVGAGI. Trimming removed 4 bases from V and 6 bases from J; junction bases left unmatched: 7. CDR3 nucleotides: TGTGCCAGCAGTTTTATCGGGACAGGGGGCCCCAATGAGCAGTTCTTC. Residues: CASSFIGTGGPNEQFF.

The chain is built from TRBV6-5 and TRBJ1-5; tentative D call: TRBD1 (5 bases). Germline CDR1 is MNHEY and CDR2 is SVGAGI. The CDR3 runs 16 residues. V lost 0 bases and J lost 4, with 13 bases in between. CDR3 amino acids: CASSYSSGLVNQPQHF. The CDR3 bases are TGTGCCAGCAGTTACTCGTCGGGGCTGGTTAATCAGCCCCAGCATTTT.

This chain connects TRBV10-1 to TRBJ2-1; 10 nucleotides match TRBD2. There are 16 residues in the CDR3. V shed 8 bases, J shed 1 base, and the junction held 8 bases outside the gene matches. From germline, CDR1 is WNHNN and CDR2 SYGVQD (reference sequence). The CDR3 region is CASSMTSGLSYNEQFF. CDR3 sequence (DNA): TGCGCCAGCTCTATGACTAGCGGGTTATCCTACAATGAGCAGTTCTTC.

This chain links TRBV19 with TRBJ1-1; D unresolved. Germline V gene data show CDR1 as LNHDA and CDR2 as SQIVND (reference sequence). V was pared by 8 bases and J by 1 base, with 17 bases between. This CDR3 has 15 residues. CDR3 DNA: TGTGCCAGTTCTCAGTATAATATGAGGAACACTGAAGCTTTCTTT. Protein sequence: CASSQYNMRNTEAFF. The full variable domain, with the rest looked up from reference TRBV19 and TRBJ1-1, is DGGITQSPKYLFRKEGQNVTLSCEQNLNHDAMYWYRQDPGQGLRLIYYSQIVNDFQKGDIAEGYSVSREKKESFPLTVTSAQKNPTAFYLCASSQYNMRNTEAFFGQGTRLTVV.

This chain uses TRBV7-2 with TRBJ2-1; the match to TRBD1 covers 8 bases. The CDR3 length is 15 residues. CDR1 is SGHTA and CDR2 is FQGNSA in the germline V gene. The ends lost 5 bases at V and 6 bases at J; junction bases unmatched: 9. CDR3 sequence (DNA): TGTGCCAGCAGCGGAGGAGACAGGGGATCCAATGAGCAGTTCTTC. It yields the protein CASSGGDRGSNEQFF.

The gene calls are TRBV2 and TRBJ2-1; D call uncertain. Per germline, CDR1 SNHLY and CDR2 FYNNEI. CDR3 length: 12 amino acids. Trimming took off 5 bases at V and 8 bases at J, with 10 bases between the two ends. Here the CDR3 DNA reads TGTGCCAGCAGTCTAGGGTGGGATGAGCAGTTCTTC. It codes for CASSLGWDEQFF.

CDR3 coding DNA: TGTGCCAGCAGCCCGGGAGTCCGAACTAATGAGCAGTTCTTC. Translation: CASSPGVRTNEQFF. This sequence joins TRBV14 and TRBJ2-1; D might be TRBD2 (6 bases). Trimming pared 4 bases from V and 7 bases from J, leaving 14 bases between. In germline, CDR1 is SGHDN, CDR2 FVKESK. CDR3 length: 14 residues.

The CDR3 loop reads CASSPPLAGDTDTQYF. CDR3 sequence (DNA): TGTGCCAGCAGCCCCCCACTAGCGGGGGATACAGATACGCAGTATTTT. The gene calls are TRBV11-3 and TRBJ2-3, with 11 bases identical to TRBD2. Germline loops: CDR1 SGHNT, CDR2 YENEEA. The CDR3 has 16 residues. The junction had 7 bases not matched to a gene; V was cut back by 5 bases and J by 3 bases.

The V call is TRBV28, the J call TRBJ2-5; 7 bases are a match to TRBD1. Germline-derived CDR1 and CDR2 are MDHEN and SYDVKM. Losses at the gene ends were 4 bases for V and 3 bases for J; bases not matched to a gene: 5. This CDR3 has 14 residues. The CDR3 loop reads CASSSPTGKETQYF. In DNA form, the CDR3 reads TGTGCCAGCAGTTCCCCGACAGGGAAAGAGACCCAGTACTTC.

This clone came up once. This rearrangement joins TRBV29-1 to TRBJ2-1; D is unclear. The CDR3 consists of 12 residues. V gave up 1 base and J gave up 4 bases, with 5 bases separating them. Germline V gene data show CDR1 as SQVTM and CDR2 as ANQGSEA. The CDR3 DNA is TGCAGCGTTGAAGGTCGGTACAATGAGCAGTTCTTC. Protein sequence: CSVEGRYNEQFF.

This chain uses TRBV7-8 with TRBJ1-1; no clear D gene. The CDR3 is made up of 14 amino acids. The germline gives CDR1 SGHVS, CDR2 FQNEAQ. Trimming removed 3 bases from V and 0 bases from J, with 8 bases in between. CDR3 DNA: TGTGCCAGCAGCTTGCGGCTTATGAACACTGAAGCTTTCTTT. This sequence encodes CASSLRLMNTEAFF.

The V and J genes are TRBV5-8 and TRBJ2-7; TRBD2 agrees at 12 bases. The germline CDR1 and CDR2 sequences are SGHTS and YDEGEE. After removal of 3 bases from V and 2 bases from J, the junction contained 6 bases not matched to a gene. The CDR3 consists of 16 residues. CDR3 coding DNA: TGTGCCAGCAGCTATGGGACTAGCGGGCGAACCTACGAGCAGTACTTC. Translation gives CASSYGTSGRTYEQYF.

The chain joins TRBV5-1 to TRBJ1-6; D remains unclear. The V end lost 1 base, the J end lost 0 bases, and 5 bases lay between the germline ends. The CDR3 totals 15 residues. Germline-derived CDR1 and CDR2 are SGHRS and YFSETQ. CDR3 in DNA: TGCGCCAGCAGCTTGCGCAGCTCCTATAATTCACCCCTCCACTTT. Amino acid sequence: CASSLRSSYNSPLHF.

This sequence joins TRBV7-3 and TRBJ1-2; D remains ambiguous. The CDR3 totals 13 residues. Germline V gene sequence: CDR1 SGHTA, CDR2 FQGTGA. The V and J ends lost 5 bases and 2 bases respectively, with 9 bases between them. CDR3 region: CASSAEGNYGYTF. In DNA, the CDR3 is TGTGCCAGCAGCGCAGAAGGGAACTATGGCTACACCTTC.

V gene TRBV28 combines with J gene TRBJ2-5; no firm D call. The CDR3 totals 11 residues. The V gene's germline CDR1 is MDHEN and CDR2 SYDVKM. Trimming stripped 5 bases from V and 3 bases from J, with 4 bases between. The CDR3 DNA reads as TGTGCCAGCAGTCTTAAAGAGACCCAGTACTTC. Residues: CASSLKETQYF.

This chain links TRBV2 with TRBJ1-1; 7 bases align to TRBD1. Germline trimming cut 6 bases from V and 3 bases from J; bases unmatched to any gene: 7. The CDR3 is made up of 14 amino acids. Germline V gene sequence: CDR1 SNHLY, CDR2 FYNNEI. The CDR3, as DNA: TGTGCCAGCAGAGGGGACAGCAGCTACACTGAAGCTTTCTTT. This gives the protein CASRGDSSYTEAFF.

The chain joins TRBV18 to TRBJ1-5, with 7 bases identical to TRBD1. Germline loops: CDR1 KGHSH, CDR2 LQKENI. V gave up 2 bases and J gave up 0 bases; unmatched junction bases: 4. The CDR3 is made up of 16 amino acids. The CDR3 region is CASSPSGTASNQPQHF. In nucleotides, the CDR3 is TGTGCCAGCTCACCATCGGGGACAGCTAGCAATCAGCCCCAGCATTTT.

The chain joins TRBV2 to TRBJ1-4; D is undetermined. V shed 4 bases and J shed 8 bases, with 14 bases lying between them. The CDR3 spans 14 residues. CDR1 and CDR2 (germline): SNHLY, FYNNEI. CDR3 region: CASSVAGRREKLFF. CDR3 nucleotide sequence: TGTGCCAGCAGTGTTGCAGGTCGTAGGGAAAAACTGTTTTTT.

The chain joins TRBV11-3 to TRBJ2-1; 10 nucleotides agree with TRBD2. The V gene's germline CDR1 is SGHNT and CDR2 YENEEA. This CDR3 is 15 amino acids long. V lost 1 base and J lost 3; bases outside the gene matches: 0. The CDR3 DNA follows: TGTGCCAGCAGCTTAGGGACTAGCGGCTACAATGAGCAGTTCTTC. Protein sequence: CASSLGTSGYNEQFF.

The CDR3 DNA reads TGTGCCAGCAGCGCCGGAGGGTATGCCAATCAGCCCCAGCATTTT. This sequence encodes CASSAGGYANQPQHF. The chain uses TRBV9 and TRBJ1-5, with D unclear. Trimming took off 3 bases at V and 3 bases at J, with 13 bases between the two ends. Germline CDR1 SGDLS, CDR2 YYNGEE. The CDR3 has 15 amino acids. The full variable domain, rest sourced from reference TRBV9 and TRBJ1-5, is DSGVTQTPKHLITATGQRVTLRCSPRSGDLSVYWYQQSLDQGLQFLIQYYNGEERAKGNILERFSAQQFPDLHSELNLSSLELGDSALYFCASSAGGYANQPQHFGDGTRLSIL.

This chain links TRBV30 with TRBJ2-1, with TRBD2 matching over 7 bases. J lost 10 bases, V lost 0 bases, and 0 bases had no gene match. Germline CDR1 and CDR2: GTSNPN and SVGIG (reference sequence). The CDR3 length is 11 residues. The CDR3 loop is CAWSVLAEQFF. Written as DNA, the CDR3 is TGTGCCTGGAGTGTACTAGCGGAGCAGTTCTTC.

V and J are TRBV30 and TRBJ2-1, with D unclear. Trimming pared 3 bases from V and 8 bases from J, leaving 20 bases between. Germline V lookup: CDR1 GTSNPN, CDR2 SVGIG (reference sequence). This CDR3 is 15 amino acids long. CDR3 sequence (DNA): TGTGCCTGGAGAATACCCCGTTTGGTCCTGGATGAGCAGTTCTTC. This gives the protein CAWRIPRLVLDEQFF.

The CDR3 protein is CASSGIPGQPKLRSQPQHF. DNA for the CDR3: TGTGCCAGCAGTGGAATTCCGGGACAGCCAAAGTTAAGGAGTCAGCCCCAGCATTTT. The chain has TRBV6-1 and TRBJ1-5; 7 nucleotides align to TRBD1. This CDR3 has 19 amino acids. V shed 4 bases, J shed 6 bases, and the junction held 21 bases outside the gene matches. From germline, CDR1 is MNHNS and CDR2 SASEGT.

This chain links TRBV4-3 with TRBJ1-5, with 8 bases aligning to TRBD1. This CDR3 comprises 17 residues. The V segment lost 2 bases and the J segment 4 bases; nucleotides outside the gene matches: 10. Germline V gives CDR1 LGHNA, CDR2 YSLEER. The CDR3 nucleotides read TGCGCCAGCAGCCAAACCCTGCAGGGGGCAAGGAATCAGCCCCAGCATTTT. Translating it yields CASSQTLQGARNQPQHF.

The genes are TRBV3-1 (or the pseudogene TRBV3-2) and TRBJ2-1, with 11 nucleotides matching TRBD2. This CDR3 contains 15 residues. V gave up 4 bases and J gave up 4 bases; unmatched junction bases: 3. Germline loops: CDR1 LGHDT, CDR2 YNNKEL (reference sequence). Here the CDR3 reads CASSPTSGTYNEQFF. The CDR3 bases are TGTGCCAGCAGCCCGACTAGCGGGACTTACAATGAGCAGTTCTTC.

The chain is built from TRBV5-1 and TRBJ2-3, with 8 bases matching TRBD2. Germline V CDR1 and CDR2: SGHRS, YFSETQ. This CDR3 is 15 amino acids long. V lost 3 bases and J lost 4; bases outside the gene matches: 7. This CDR3 is CASSSVGGGADTQYF. The CDR3 bases are TGCGCCAGCAGCTCTGTCGGGGGGGGCGCAGATACGCAGTATTTT.